The entry below describes one T cell receptor beta chain. The sample comes from a study of CD8+ T cells in alopecia areata. Overall study: Treated patients were dosed with oral tofacitinib, taking 5 to 10 mg twice daily. The drug, tofacitinib, lasted 6 to 18 months, followed by 6 months off drug.

RNA was extracted and reverse transcribed into cDNA as the sequencing template. Clones were read by immunoSEQ multiplex PCR, and TCRdb kept only the in-frame ones, dropping some. This sample has around 140,000 clones, with roughly half found just once. V was clipped by 0 bases and J by 2 bases, with 10 bases between them. CDR3 length: 14 amino acids. Germline-derived CDR1 and CDR2 are SQVTM and ANQGSEA. The specimen was CD4+ T cells sorted from blood, collected at week 0. V is TRBV29-1 and J is TRBJ1-2; possibly TRBD1 for D (5 bases). This receptor was obtained from a human donor with alopecia areata. Here the CDR3 DNA reads TGCAGCGTTGAAGATCACAGGAGCAACTATGGCTACACCTTC. Protein sequence: CSVEDHRSNYGYTF.